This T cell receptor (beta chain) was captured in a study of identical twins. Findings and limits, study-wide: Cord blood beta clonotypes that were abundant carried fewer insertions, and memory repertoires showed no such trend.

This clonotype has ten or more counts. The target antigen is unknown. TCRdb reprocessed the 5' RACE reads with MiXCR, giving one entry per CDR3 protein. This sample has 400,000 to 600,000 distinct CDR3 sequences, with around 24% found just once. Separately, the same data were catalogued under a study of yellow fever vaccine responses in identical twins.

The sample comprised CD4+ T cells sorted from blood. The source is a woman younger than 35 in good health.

CDR3 in amino acids: CASSPHRGIAKNIQYF. The CDR3 region has the DNA TGTGCCAGCAGTCCCCATAGGGGGATAGCCAAAAACATTCAGTACTTC. The chain is built from TRBV12-3 or TRBV12-4 and TRBJ2-4, with a tentative D call TRBD1 (6 bases). Trimming cost V 5 bases and J 0 bases, with 14 bases left between them. This CDR3 contains 16 residues.